This T cell receptor beta chain was sequenced in a study of T cells in Graves' hyperthyroidism and ophthalmopathy. Study results and limitations: Most thyroid clonotypes with frequency above 0.001 were detected in blood.

Any patient presenting with uncontrolled infection, other autoimmune disease, pregnancy or lactation was left out. On the basis of clinical symptoms, serum thyroxine and TRAb, thyroid ultrasound and orbital computed tomography, diagnoses were made. This clonotype was seen at least ten times. What it binds is unknown. Sequence at one end of the junction differs from germline and may be a read error. The CDR3 totals 15 residues. Germline loops: CDR1 SEHNR, CDR2 FQNEAQ (reference sequence). The CDR3 regions of TCR beta were amplified from RNA transcripts. HTBI primers drove first-round RT-PCR of the TCR CDR3. TCRdb used MiXCR to reprocess the multiplex PCR reads, holding one entry per CDR3 protein. The table lists some 600,000 distinct CDR3 sequences, about 15% of them singletons.

The V call is TRBV7-9, the J call TRBJ2-1; 11 positions agree with TRBD2. The TCR sequence derives from a woman aged 25 to 45 with Graves' hyperthyroidism that later progressed to Graves' ophthalmopathy. Source material: blood. The chain's CDR3 is CASSLLAGAYNEQFF. The CDR3 DNA reads as TGCGCCAGCAGCTTACTAGCGGGAGCGTACAATGAGCAGTTCTTC.